This T cell receptor beta chain comes out of a study of cytomegalovirus exposure and HLA in healthy donors. Germline V gene data show CDR1 as LGHNT and CDR2 as FRNRAP. There are 15 residues in the CDR3. The V and J ends lost 2 bases and 0 bases, in that order; junction bases with no gene match: 3. PCR employed 60 Vbeta and 13 Jbeta primers. Sequencing used immunoSEQ multiplex PCR; TCRdb keeps in-frame clones, though not all of them. The repertoire has 100,000 to 150,000 clones, around four fifths of them found once; the top ten carry about 1%. The receptor comes from a boy younger than 18 in good health and CMV-seronegative. The sequenced sample consisted of PBMCs. The rearrangement links TRBV12-5 to TRBJ2-7, with 8 positions matching TRBD1. The CDR3 DNA sequence: TGTGCTAGTGGTTTGAGGCAGGGGGCCTCCTACGAGCAGTACTTC. This gives the protein CASGLRQGASYEQYF.